This T cell receptor beta chain was recovered during a study of Ad26.COV2.S vaccination and SARS-CoV-2 variants. This sample's treatment: some 20 received Ad26.COV2.S at low or high dose, single or two shots; about 5 received placebo; per-sample allocation not given. Sampling took place 63 days after the first vaccine or placebo injection. Produced via immunoSEQ multiplex PCR; TCRdb's table is partial and in-frame only. The sample contains around 300,000 clones, 90% of which appear only once. CDR1 and CDR2 from the germline V gene are SEHNR and FQNEAQ (reference sequence). The CDR3 is made up of 16 amino acids. Trimming at V came to 4 bases and at J to 5 bases, leaving 12 bases not matched to a gene.

The source was peripheral blood, collected in a trial of Ad26.COV2.S vaccine versus placebo. The sequence was obtained from a person between 18 and 65 years old who received the Ad26.COV2.S COVID-19 vaccine or a placebo. J is TRBJ2-7 and V is TRBV7-9; TRBD1 agrees at 9 bases. CDR3 coding DNA: TGTGCCAGCAGCTCCAACCCGGGACAGGGTCCCCACGAGCAGTACGTC. Encoded protein: CASSSNPGQGPHEQYV.